Below are 31 T cell receptor beta chains sequenced from a single sample in a study of blood T cells in healthy people across ages. A second PCR, run for roughly 7 to 11 cycles, used a sample-barcoded 5' primer plus a J-beta primer mix. Each CDR3 protein gets one entry after TCRdb re-called the 5' RACE reads with MiXCR. The data contain around 940,000 distinct CDR3 sequences, just over 50% of them singletons. Sequenced input: blood. The receptors were gathered from a woman between 55 and 75 years old in good health.

The chain has TRBV20-1 and TRBJ2-5, with 9 bases aligning to TRBD2. The junction had 14 bases not matched to a gene; V was cut back by 6 bases and J by 6 bases. This CDR3 region has 15 residues. From germline, CDR1 is DFQATT and CDR2 SNEGSKA (reference sequence). The CDR3 reads CSAVTGTSRGKTQYF. The CDR3 bases are TGCAGTGCAGTCACCGGGACTAGCCGTGGAAAGACCCAGTACTTC.

This clonotype counts as medium-sized. DNA of the CDR3: TGCAGCGTTGACCTCGTGGGACCCCTTGACAATGAGCAGTTCTTC. It is translated as CSVDLVGPLDNEQFF. The chain uses TRBV29-1 and TRBJ2-1; perhaps D is TRBD1 or TRBD2 (5 bases each). The CDR3 covers 15 residues. V gave up 3 bases and J gave up 5 bases, with 17 bases separating them. In germline, CDR1 is SQVTM, CDR2 ANQGSEA.

The V gene is TRBV30, the J gene TRBJ1-2; 8 bases map to TRBD1. CDR1 is GTSNPN, CDR2 SVGIG, per germline (reference sequence). The CDR3 consists of 11 residues. The junction had 2 bases not matched to a gene; V was cut back by 7 bases and J by 4 bases. In DNA form, the CDR3 reads TGTGCCTTTGACAGGGGCTATGGCTACACCTTC. Protein sequence: CAFDRGYGYTF.

The J gene is TRBJ2-1, the V gene TRBV6-5, with a weak D call TRBD2 (6 bases). The germline CDR1 and CDR2 sequences are MNHEY and SVGAGI. Trimming stripped 2 bases from V and 7 bases from J, with 15 bases between. CDR3 length: 15 amino acids. The CDR3 region has the DNA TGTGCCAGCAGTTACCGGGGGAGTGGGGGAAATGAGCAGTTCTTC. It translates to CASSYRGSGGNEQFF.

The chain employs TRBV10-3 and TRBJ2-1; 10 bases line up with TRBD2. CDR3 length equals 14 residues. The V segment lost 4 bases and the J segment 5 bases; nucleotides outside the gene matches: 2. Per germline, CDR1 ENHRY and CDR2 SYGVKD. This CDR3 reads CAISGLAGDNEQFF. The CDR3 DNA sequence: TGTGCCATCAGTGGGCTAGCGGGGGACAATGAGCAGTTCTTC.

The genes are TRBV11-2 and TRBJ2-5, with D possibly being TRBD2 (6 bases). The germline gives CDR1 SGHAT, CDR2 FQNNGV. CDR3 length equals 16 residues. V was trimmed by 6 bases and J by 4 bases, leaving 21 bases between them. CDR3 sequence reads: CASSRVGGREGETQYF. The CDR3 DNA reads as TGTGCCAGCAGTAGAGTTGGAGGGCGAGAGGGAGAGACCCAGTACTTC.

V gene TRBV7-9 combines with J gene TRBJ2-7; 7 bases fit TRBD1. The J call is in doubt because the DNA end fits TRBJ2-5 better. The CDR3 totals 15 residues. From germline, CDR1 is SEHNR and CDR2 FQNEAQ (reference sequence). The CDR3 coding sequence is TGTGCCAGCAGCCACAGGAAGGGGGCGGAGGAGACCCAGTACTTC. This codes for CASSHRKGAEETQYF.

The J gene is TRBJ1-2, the V gene TRBV29-1, with a weak D call TRBD1 (5 bases). The CDR3 runs to 16 residues. V lost 2 bases, J lost 0 bases, and 16 bases lay in between. Germline CDR1 is SQVTM and CDR2 is ANQGSEA. CDR3 sequence reads: CSVETPRSGPNYGYTF. In DNA, the CDR3 is TGCAGCGTTGAAACCCCCAGGTCGGGGCCTAACTATGGCTACACCTTC.

This clonotype came up a few times. The chain couples TRBV21-1 to TRBJ2-7; the D call TRBD1 from the table was never checked on the DNA. TRBV21-1 is labeled a pseudogene. This CDR3 spans 13 amino acids. The CDR3 region is CASSKKQGDEQYF. The CDR3 DNA reads as TGTGCCAGCAGCAAAAAACAGGGCGACGAGCAGTACTTC.

The J gene is TRBJ1-1, the V gene TRBV5-4; no firm D call. CDR3 length equals 15 residues. Germline V gene sequence: CDR1 SGHNT, CDR2 YYREEE (reference sequence). V lost 0 bases, J lost 4 bases, and 13 bases lay in between. In nucleotides, the CDR3 is TGTGCCAGCAGCTTGGCCGGGTTTAAGGGCACTGAAGCTTTCTTT. This sequence encodes CASSLAGFKGTEAFF. The entire variable domain, with the rest obtained from reference TRBV5-4 and TRBJ1-1, is as follows: ETGVTQSPTHLIKTRGQQVTLRCSSQSGHNTVSWYQQALGQGPQFIFQYYREEENGRGNFPPRFSGLQFPNYSSELNVNALELDDSALYLCASSLAGFKGTEAFFGQGTRLTVV.

Points on this clonotype: A read error may account for a junction end that differs from germline. The chain recombines TRBV4-1 with TRBJ2-3; the D gene is possibly TRBD1 (5 bases). This CDR3 contains 15 residues. Germline V gene lookup returns CDR1 MGHRA and CDR2 YSYEKL. The CDR3 DNA sequence: TGCGCCAGCAGTCAAGACCAGGGCGGCGCAGATACGCAGTATTTT. Translation: CASSQDQGGADTQYF.

The rearrangement uses TRBV28 and TRBJ2-3; 9 bases align to TRBD2. J lost 4 bases, V lost 5 bases, and 10 bases had no gene match. CDR3 length: 16 residues. Germline V gives CDR1 MDHEN, CDR2 SYDVKM. The CDR3 nucleotides are TGTGCCAGCAGTGCCGGTTGGCTAGCGGGATCAGATACGCAGTATTTT. This codes for CASSAGWLAGSDTQYF.

The rearrangement links TRBV15 to TRBJ2-7; D gene unclear. With 6 bases removed from V and 0 bases from J, the gap between germline ends came to 9 bases. Per germline, CDR1 LNHNV and CDR2 YYDKDF (reference sequence). The CDR3 sequence is 13 residues long. For the CDR3, the DNA is TGTGCCACCAGGGATGGAAGCTCCTACGAGCAGTACTTC. Translation: CATRDGSSYEQYF.

This clonotype showed up just a few times. The chain uses TRBV5-1 and TRBJ2-6; 7 bases line up with TRBD2. The CDR3 runs to 14 residues. The junction had 8 bases not matched to a gene; V was cut back by 6 bases and J by 8 bases. Germline V gene data show CDR1 as SGHRS and CDR2 as YFSETQ. This chain's CDR3 is CASTPSGGSNVLTF. For the CDR3, the DNA is TGCGCCAGCACCCCTAGCGGTGGTTCCAACGTCCTGACTTTC.

This chain links TRBV5-1 with TRBJ2-6, with TRBD1 as a possible D gene (6 bases). Trimming stripped 0 bases from V and 4 bases from J, with 11 bases between. The germline gives CDR1 SGHRS, CDR2 YFSETQ. The CDR3 runs 16 residues. CDR3 in DNA: TGCGCCAGCAGCTTGGCCGGACAGCCCGGGGCCAACGTCCTGACTTTC. Translation gives CASSLAGQPGANVLTF.

This rearrangement joins TRBV4-3 to TRBJ2-1; D might be TRBD2 (6 bases). Trimming took off 6 bases at V and 7 bases at J, with 19 bases between the two ends. Germline CDR1 reads LGHNA; CDR2 reads YSLEER. The CDR3 contains 15 residues. CDR3 residues: CASSPLPRDLNEQFF. CDR3 bases: TGCGCCAGCAGTCCCCTCCCGCGGGATTTGAATGAGCAGTTCTTC.

The chain combines TRBV27 with TRBJ2-4; D might be TRBD1 (5 bases). Per germline, CDR1 MNHEY and CDR2 SMNVEV (reference sequence). V lost 5 bases and J lost 5, with 10 bases in between. The CDR3 runs 13 residues. This CDR3 is CASSGAAQNIQYF. Here the CDR3 DNA reads TGTGCCAGCAGTGGGGCGGCACAAAACATTCAGTACTTC.

The V and J genes are TRBV3-1 and TRBJ1-5; D is unclear. The CDR3 length is 16 residues. Germline V gene sequence: CDR1 LGHDT, CDR2 YNNKEL (reference sequence). Deletions cut 1 base from V and 7 bases from J, with 17 bases between. The CDR3 nucleotides are TGTGCCAGCAGCCAAGGAGTTGGGGTCGGCGGCCAGCCCCAGCATTTT. This encodes CASSQGVGVGGQPQHF. Variable domain in full (rest from reference TRBV3-1 and TRBJ1-5): DTAVSQTPKYLVTQMGNDKSIKCEQNLGHDTMYWYKQDSKKFLKIMFSYNNKELIINETVPNRFSPKSPDKAHLNLHINSLELGDSAVYFCASSQGVGVGGQPQHFGDGTRLSIL.

The rearrangement uses TRBV4-2 and TRBJ2-3; 7 bases line up with TRBD1. The CDR3 has 15 residues. Trimming removed 3 bases from V and 2 bases from J; junction bases left unmatched: 5. From germline, CDR1 is LGHNA and CDR2 YNFKEQ. This CDR3 reads CASSHAGGYTDTQYF. CDR3 nucleotides: TGTGCCAGCAGCCACGCAGGGGGTTACACAGATACGCAGTATTTT.

The sample holds a few counts of this clonotype. The chain recombines TRBV6-1 with TRBJ2-5; D gene unclear. Between the trimmed V and J ends, which lost 4 bases and 2 bases, there was a span of 8 bases. This CDR3 is built from 13 residues. The germline V gene has CDR1 MNHNS and CDR2 SASEGT. The CDR3 sequence: CASSGQFQETQYF. CDR3 nucleotides: TGTGCCAGCAGTGGGCAGTTTCAAGAGACCCAGTACTTC.

Details on this clonotype: A read error may be the cause here, since a much bigger clone is one base away. The chain uses TRBV29-1 and TRBJ2-5, with D possibly matching TRBD1 (6 bases). The CDR3 has 15 residues. Germline CDR1 and CDR2: SQVTM and ANQGSEA. With 4 bases removed from V and 7 bases from J, the gap between germline ends came to 22 bases. The CDR3 sequence is CSVGGEQGLRGTQYF. DNA for the CDR3: TGCAGCGTTGGGGGTGAACAGGGATTGAGGGGGACCCAGTACTTC.

The CDR3 is CSARRASGAYDTQYF. In DNA form, the CDR3 reads TGCAGTGCCAGAAGGGCTAGCGGGGCCTATGATACGCAGTATTTT. The chain combines TRBV20-1 with TRBJ2-3; 9 bases line up with TRBD2. The CDR3 has 15 amino acids. With V trimmed by 6 bases and J by 6 bases, 13 bases remained unmatched. Looked up from germline, CDR1 is DFQATT and CDR2 is SNEGSKA (reference sequence).

This clonotype is a singleton in its sample. The germline gene is not matched at one end of the junction; a read error may be the cause. This sequence joins TRBV7-9 and TRBJ1-4; 7 nucleotides align to TRBD1. CDR3 size: 17 residues. CDR1 SEHNR and CDR2 FQNEAQ come from the germline V gene (reference sequence). The chain's CDR3 is CASNLQRQGTTNEKLFF. The CDR3 coding sequence is TGTGCCAGCAACTTACAAAGACAGGGAACAACTAATGAAAAACTGTTTTTT.

The chain links TRBV20-1 to TRBJ1-2; D possibly corresponds to TRBD1 (6 bases). Germline-derived CDR1 and CDR2 are DFQATT and SNEGSKA (reference sequence). The CDR3 loop spans 16 amino acids. V lost 5 bases and J lost 0, with 19 bases in between. Written as DNA, the CDR3 is TGCAGTGCTGAATCCCGGGGGACAACTTCTAACTATGGCTACACCTTC. This sequence encodes CSAESRGTTSNYGYTF.

The rearrangement joins TRBV20-1 to TRBJ2-1; the match to TRBD2 covers 13 bases. Germline CDR1 is DFQATT and CDR2 is SNEGSKA (reference sequence). V shed 5 bases and J 5 bases; nucleotides not matched to a gene: 3. The CDR3 totals 14 residues. The CDR3 spells CSAPGLAGNNEQFF. DNA of the CDR3: TGCAGTGCTCCGGGACTAGCGGGAAACAATGAGCAGTTCTTC.

The chain employs TRBV18 and TRBJ1-1, with a tentative D call TRBD1 (5 bases). Per the germline V gene, CDR1 is KGHSH and CDR2 is LQKENI. This CDR3 spans 15 amino acids. The V gene lost 3 bases and the J gene lost 0 bases, with 11 bases spanning the gap. CDR3 sequence (DNA): TGTGCCAGCTCACCGTCCGGGGCGTTGAACACTGAAGCTTTCTTT. Translation: CASSPSGALNTEAFF.

The chain combines TRBV20-1 with TRBJ1-5; D may be TRBD1 (5 bases). The CDR3 has 14 residues. V dropped 5 bases and J dropped 7 bases, with 18 bases sitting between them. CDR1 is DFQATT and CDR2 is SNEGSKA in the germline V gene (reference sequence). The CDR3 region has the DNA TGCAGTGCTGTACCCAGGGTGATGGGGCAGCCCCAGCATTTT. Translating it yields CSAVPRVMGQPQHF.

This chain links TRBV4-2 with TRBJ2-1, with 7 nucleotides matching TRBD2. The germline V gene encodes CDR1 LGHNA and CDR2 YNFKEQ. This CDR3 has 17 amino acids. Trimming took 1 base from V and 2 from J; bases not matched to a gene: 8. The CDR3 protein is CASSQGGPAGTYNEQFF. The CDR3 coding sequence is TGTGCCAGCAGCCAAGGTGGACCAGCGGGAACCTACAATGAGCAGTTCTTC.

The chain joins TRBV13 to TRBJ2-3; the match to TRBD1 covers 9 bases. V lost 5 bases, J lost 3 bases, and 6 bases stayed unmatched. CDR3 size: 15 residues. Germline V gene data show CDR1 as PRHDT and CDR2 as FYEKMQ (reference sequence). The CDR3 DNA reads TGTGCCAGCAGCATCGGACAGGGGTTAACAGATACGCAGTATTTT. Its translation: CASSIGQGLTDTQYF.

The rearrangement uses TRBV6-1 and TRBJ2-4; the D gene is possibly TRBD2 (5 bases). The CDR3 runs 13 residues. Deletions cut 7 bases from V and 1 base from J, with 8 bases between. Germline loops: CDR1 MNHNS, CDR2 SASEGT. CDR3 protein: CASNGGAKNIQYF. The CDR3 DNA is TGTGCCAGCAATGGCGGGGCCAAAAACATTCAGTACTTC.

The CDR3: CASRYKPGVRETQYF. CDR3 bases: TGTGCCAGCAGATATAAGCCAGGGGTGAGAGAGACCCAGTACTTC. The chain joins TRBV27 to TRBJ2-5; D might be TRBD1 (6 bases). Germline V gene lookup returns CDR1 MNHEY and CDR2 SMNVEV (reference sequence). V gave up 6 bases and J gave up 4 bases, with 18 bases separating them. The CDR3 loop spans 15 amino acids.